Sequencing of this T cell receptor (beta chain) was carried out in a study of blood T cell repertoires in COVID-19. Study information: Donors in the United States, Italy and Spain gave samples during acute or convalescent COVID-19.

How the authors handled the data: Nucleated cell number was recorded as an estimate derived from reference gene primer amplification. The protocol was immunoSEQ multiplex PCR, while the TCRdb copy is restricted to in-frame clones and leaves out a portion. V, J and clone size derive from that table, while D and trimming were established from the DNA sequence. The sample includes more than 100,000 clones, around 85% of them seen just once. What was sequenced was peripheral blood. The source is a woman older than 75 with acute or convalescent COVID-19.

This CDR3 is CASSQGHGGAYNEQFF. The CDR3 region has the DNA TGCGCCAGCAGCCAAGGTCACGGGGGGGCCTACAATGAGCAGTTCTTC. The chain links TRBV4-3 to TRBJ2-1, with 8 bases identical to TRBD2. The J segment lost 2 bases and the V segment lost 1 base, leaving 4 bases of the junction unmatched. The germline gives CDR1 LGHNA, CDR2 YSLEER. The CDR3 extends over 16 amino acids.